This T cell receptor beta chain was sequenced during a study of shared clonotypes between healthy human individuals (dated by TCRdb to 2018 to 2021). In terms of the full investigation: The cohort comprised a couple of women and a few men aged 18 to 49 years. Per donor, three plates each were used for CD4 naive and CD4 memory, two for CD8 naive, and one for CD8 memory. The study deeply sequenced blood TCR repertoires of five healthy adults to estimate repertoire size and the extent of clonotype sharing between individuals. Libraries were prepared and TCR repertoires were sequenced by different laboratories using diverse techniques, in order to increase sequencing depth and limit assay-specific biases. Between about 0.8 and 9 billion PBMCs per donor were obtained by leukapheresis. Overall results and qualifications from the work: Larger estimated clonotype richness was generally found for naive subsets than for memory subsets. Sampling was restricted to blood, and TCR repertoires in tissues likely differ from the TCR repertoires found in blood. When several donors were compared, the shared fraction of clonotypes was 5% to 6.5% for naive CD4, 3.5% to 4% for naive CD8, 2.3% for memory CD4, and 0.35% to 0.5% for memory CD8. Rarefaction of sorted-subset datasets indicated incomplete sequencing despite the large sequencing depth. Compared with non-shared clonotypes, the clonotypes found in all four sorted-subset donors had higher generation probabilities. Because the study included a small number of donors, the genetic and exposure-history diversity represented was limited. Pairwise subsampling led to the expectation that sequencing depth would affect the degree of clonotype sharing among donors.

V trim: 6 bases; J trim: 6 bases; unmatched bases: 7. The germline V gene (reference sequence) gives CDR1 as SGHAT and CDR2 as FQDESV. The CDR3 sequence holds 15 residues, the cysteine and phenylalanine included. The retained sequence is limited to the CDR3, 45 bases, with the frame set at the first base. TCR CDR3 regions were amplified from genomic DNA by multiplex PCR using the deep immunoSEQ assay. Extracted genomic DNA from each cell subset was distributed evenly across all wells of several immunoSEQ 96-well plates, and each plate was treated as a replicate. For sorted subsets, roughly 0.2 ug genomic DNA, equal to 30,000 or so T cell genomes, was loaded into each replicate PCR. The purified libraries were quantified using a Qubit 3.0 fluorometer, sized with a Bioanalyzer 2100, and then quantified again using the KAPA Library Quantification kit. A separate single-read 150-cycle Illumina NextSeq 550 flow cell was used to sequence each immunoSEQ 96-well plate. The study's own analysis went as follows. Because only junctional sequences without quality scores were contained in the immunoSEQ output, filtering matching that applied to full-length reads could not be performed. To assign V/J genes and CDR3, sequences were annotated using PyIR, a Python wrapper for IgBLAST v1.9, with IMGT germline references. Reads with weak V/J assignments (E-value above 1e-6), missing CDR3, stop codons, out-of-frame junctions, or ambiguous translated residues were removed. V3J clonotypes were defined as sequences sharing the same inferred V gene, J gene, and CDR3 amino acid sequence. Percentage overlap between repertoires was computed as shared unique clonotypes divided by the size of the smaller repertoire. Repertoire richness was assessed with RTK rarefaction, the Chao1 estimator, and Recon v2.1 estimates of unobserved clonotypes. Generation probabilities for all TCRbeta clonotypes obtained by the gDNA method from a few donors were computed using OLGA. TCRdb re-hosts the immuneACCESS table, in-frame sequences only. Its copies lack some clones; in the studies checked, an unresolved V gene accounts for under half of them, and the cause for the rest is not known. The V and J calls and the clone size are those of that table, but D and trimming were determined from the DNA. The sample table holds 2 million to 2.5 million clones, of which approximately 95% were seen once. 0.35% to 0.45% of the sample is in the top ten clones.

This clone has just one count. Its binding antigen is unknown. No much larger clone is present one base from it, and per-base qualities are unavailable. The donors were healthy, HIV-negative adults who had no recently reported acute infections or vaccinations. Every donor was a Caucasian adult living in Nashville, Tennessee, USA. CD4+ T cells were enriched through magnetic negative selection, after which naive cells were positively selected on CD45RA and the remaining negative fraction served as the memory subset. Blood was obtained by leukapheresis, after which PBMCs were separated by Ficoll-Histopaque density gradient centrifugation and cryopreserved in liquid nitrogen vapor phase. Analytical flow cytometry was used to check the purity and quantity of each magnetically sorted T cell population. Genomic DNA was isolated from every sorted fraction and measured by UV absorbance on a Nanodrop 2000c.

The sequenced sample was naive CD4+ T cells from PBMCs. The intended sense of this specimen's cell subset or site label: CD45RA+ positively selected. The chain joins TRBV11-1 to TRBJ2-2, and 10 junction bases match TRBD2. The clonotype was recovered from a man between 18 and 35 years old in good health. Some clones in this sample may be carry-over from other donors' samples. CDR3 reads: CASSSAGGQSGELFF. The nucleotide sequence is TGTGCCAGCAGTTCAGCGGGAGGGCAGTCCGGGGAGCTGTTTTTT. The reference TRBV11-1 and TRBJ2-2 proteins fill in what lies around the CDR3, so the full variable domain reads EAEVAQSPRYKITEKSQAVAFWCDPISGHATLYWYRQILGQGPELLVQFQDESVVDDSQLPKDRFSAERLKGVDSTLKIQPAELGDSAMYLCASSSAGGQSGELFFGEGSRLTVL.